Below, 14 T cell receptor beta chains from the same sample are listed, as sequenced in a study of tumor and adjacent non-tumor tissue in lung cancer. RNA was extracted from bulk tissue without any cell sorting. This non-tumor lung sample came from over 3 cm beyond the tumor edge. TCRbeta libraries were built with three rounds of nested PCR, modified from ARM-PCR. MiXCR, applied by TCRdb to the multiplex PCR reads, yields one record per CDR3 protein. The sample has about 77,000 distinct CDR3 sequences, over 60% seen once. The sequencing input was distant non-tumor lung tissue. These receptor sequences come from a man between 65 and 85 years old with non-small cell lung cancer.

This clonotype was seen a single time. Its ends do not fully match the called genes, so a read error is possible. V usage is TRBV6-5 and J usage is TRBJ2-1; D perhaps matches TRBD2 (6 bases). Germline values: CDR1 MNHEY, CDR2 SVGAGI. The CDR3 contains 13 residues. The CDR3 is CASNPGTDNEQFF. The CDR3 nucleotides read TGTGCCAGCAATCCTGGGACTGACAATGAGCAGTTTTTC.

Notes on this clonotype: A read error is likely, as this CDR3 ends without the conserved phenylalanine or tryptophan. The chain couples TRBV30 to TRBJ2-7, with TRBD2 identical over 8 bases. Germline V gives CDR1 GTSNPN, CDR2 SVGIG (reference sequence). The CDR3 runs 14 residues. CDR3 bases: TGTGTCTGGAGTGAGTTAGCGGGACTACGGGAGCAGTACCTC. Translating gives CVWSELAGLREQYL.

About this clonotype itself: The germline gene is not matched at one end of the junction; a read error may be the cause. V and J are TRBV28 and TRBJ2-1; the match to TRBD2 covers 7 bases. The CDR3 loop spans 12 amino acids. The germline CDR1 and CDR2 sequences are MDHEN and SYDVKM. In DNA, the CDR3 is TGTGCCAGCAGTTCACCCGGGAGGTCGTCACTTTTC. Translation gives CASSSPGRSSLF.

On this clonotype itself: This may be a read error, as it is one base from a much larger clone. V usage is TRBV5-8 and J usage is TRBJ2-1; 9 bases line up with TRBD2. This CDR3 contains 15 residues. In germline, CDR1 is SGHTS, CDR2 YDEGEE. CDR3 in DNA: TGTGCCAGCAGCTTCGGGACTAGCAACTACACTGAGCAGTTCTTC. Amino acids: CASSFGTSNYTEQFF.

The chain employs TRBV5-1 and TRBJ2-7; 10 positions match TRBD2. The germline V gene has CDR1 SGHRS and CDR2 YFSETQ. The CDR3 has 15 residues. The J segment lost 0 bases and the V segment lost 4 bases, leaving 4 bases of the junction unmatched. DNA of the CDR3: TGCGCCAGCAGCAGGACTAGCGGTACCTCCTACGAGCAGTACTTC. Translated, it gives CASSRTSGTSYEQYF.

In this sample, this clonotype turned up many times. This chain connects TRBV6-6 to TRBJ1-4, with a possible D match to TRBD1 (6 bases). V gave up 6 bases and J gave up 0 bases, with 17 bases separating them. This CDR3 contains 17 residues. Germline CDR1 MNHNY, CDR2 SVGAGI (reference sequence). CDR3 protein: CASSQRGAGATNEKLFF. CDR3 in DNA: TGTGCCAGCAGCCAACGGGGGGCAGGAGCAACTAATGAAAAACTGTTTTTT.

On this clonotype: Since the CDR3 does not end with the conserved phenylalanine or tryptophan, this likely comes from a read error. The chain recombines TRBV29-1 with TRBJ1-2, with 11 bases that match TRBD1. Germline V gene data show CDR1 as SQVTM and CDR2 as ANQGSEA. V lost 6 bases and J lost 11; bases outside the gene matches: 11. The CDR3 contains 13 residues. The CDR3 DNA sequence: TGCAGCGTCTTAAAGGGACAGGGGGTTGGTTACACCTTA. Translated: CSVLKGQGVGYTL.

For this clonotype: The junction departs from germline at one end; a sequencing error may be responsible. The CDR3 DNA reads TGTGCCATCAGGTCAAGCCGGATCAATGAGCAGTTGTTC. This sequence encodes CAIRSSRINEQLF. V gene TRBV10-3 combines with J gene TRBJ2-1; unclear D gene. The CDR3 sequence is 13 residues long. In germline, CDR1 is ENHRY, CDR2 SYGVKD.

A remark on this clonotype: A read error may produce the germline difference seen at one junction end. J is TRBJ2-3 and V is TRBV6-6, with a possible D match to TRBD2 (6 bases). Germline-derived CDR1 and CDR2 are MNHNY and SVGAGI (reference sequence). CDR3 length equals 15 residues. Here the CDR3 reads CAGTDRESSPDTQYF. The DNA for the CDR3 is TGTGCCGGCACCGACCGGGAGTCTAGCCCAGATACGCAGTATTTC.

A few counts support this clonotype. Possible read error: a much larger clone is one base away. The rearrangement links TRBV29-1 to TRBJ2-1; D gene ambiguous. Germline CDR1 and CDR2: SQVTM and ANQGSEA. The V end lost 1 base, the J end lost 6 bases, and 10 bases lay between the germline ends. The CDR3 loop spans 13 amino acids. CDR3 protein: CSVEAANGNEQFF. CDR3 in DNA: TGCAGCGTTGAAGCGGCTAATGGCAATGAGCAGTTCTTC.

A word on this clonotype: This could be a read error, since a much larger clone is one nucleotide away. This chain joins TRBV12-3 or TRBV12-4 and TRBJ2-2; D is uncertain. CDR3 length equals 13 residues. The CDR3 is CTSSWTDTGELFF. In DNA, the CDR3 is TGTACCAGCAGTTGGACCGACACCGGGGAGCTGTTTTTT.

A note on this clonotype: The junction departs from germline at one end; a sequencing error may be responsible. The chain has TRBV11-2 and TRBJ2-5; D possibly corresponds to TRBD1 (5 bases). This CDR3 is 15 amino acids long. Germline CDR1 SGHAT, CDR2 FQNNGV. The CDR3 DNA sequence: TGTGCTAGCAGCTTCGGACAAGGGAAATTAGCGACCCAGTACTTC. Translation gives CASSFGQGKLATQYF.

About this clonotype itself: A much larger clone differs from this one at a single base, so this may be a read error. The chain employs TRBV7-9 and TRBJ1-5, with D possibly matching TRBD1 (5 bases). There are 14 residues in the CDR3. V was clipped by 4 bases and J by 3 bases, with 10 bases between them. CDR1 and CDR2 from the germline V gene are SEHNR and FQNEAQ (reference sequence). Here the CDR3 reads CASSSGTHNQPQHF. The CDR3, as DNA: TGTGCCAGCAGCTCCGGGACGCACAATCAGCCCCAGCATTTT.

Notes on this clonotype: Given the absence of the conserved phenylalanine or tryptophan at the CDR3 end, a read error is likely. This chain connects TRBV29-1 to TRBJ2-2; 9 bases map to TRBD1. The CDR3 extends over 14 amino acids. With 6 bases clipped from V and 3 bases from J, the junction kept 5 bases outside the gene matches. Germline assignment: CDR1 SQVTM and CDR2 ANQGSEA. The DNA for the CDR3 is TGCAGCGTGGGGGACAGGGAATACACCGGGGAGCTGTTTATT. It translates to CSVGDREYTGELFI.